The T cell receptor (beta chain) described here comes from a study of Ad26.COV2.S vaccination and SARS-CoV-2 variants. Study-wide context: Intramuscular Ad26.COV2.S doses were given once or twice, 56 days apart.

Findings and caveats of the study: The study found higher spike-specific TCR breadth in vaccine than placebo recipients. Marked by substantial breadth, spike-specific CD8+ and CD4+ T cell responses were reportedly seen after vaccination.

There are 11 residues in the CDR3. In germline, CDR1 is GTSNPN, CDR2 SVGIG (reference sequence). Between the trimmed V and J ends, which lost 2 bases and 8 bases, there was a span of 9 bases. Of note for this clone: Its antigen is still unknown.

Data came from immunoSEQ multiplex PCR; TCRdb stores just in-frame clones and leaves some out. The repertoire holds 290,000 or so clones, with 80% to 90% as singletons. Treatment described: over 15 received Ad26.COV2.S at low or high dose, single or two shots; about five received placebo; per-sample allocation not given. Sample collection was performed on day 63 after the first vaccine or placebo injection. Expressing Wuhan-strain SARS-CoV-2 spike, an Ad26 vector served as the vaccine. This receptor was identified in a person between 18 and 59 years old who received the Ad26.COV2.S COVID-19 vaccine or a placebo. The input for sequencing was peripheral blood, taken in a trial of Ad26.COV2.S vaccine versus placebo. The V call is TRBV30, the J call TRBJ1-2; TRBD1 is a possible D gene (5 bases). This chain's CDR3 is CAWSIGVGYTF. The CDR3, as DNA: TGTGCCTGGAGTATAGGGGTCGGCTACACCTTC.